The 15 T cell receptor beta chains given below trace back to one sample, sequenced in a study of control samples from healthy donors and cancer patients. Profiled with immunoSEQ multiplex PCR; TCRdb holds only in-frame clones, not every one. The repertoire holds about 170,000 clones, with around 93% as singletons. The specimen was blood. The source of these receptors is a woman in her fifties or sixties in good health.

The DNA of the CDR3 is TGTGCCAGTACCCCCGGGGGGTCTAACACTGAAGCTTTCTTT. Translation gives CASTPGGSNTEAFF. The chain has TRBV19 and TRBJ1-1; D perhaps matches TRBD1 (5 bases). The V end lost 7 bases, the J end lost 2 bases, and 14 bases lay between the germline ends. Germline CDR1 reads LNHDA; CDR2 reads SQIVND (reference sequence). The CDR3 sequence is 14 residues long.

The genes are TRBV9 and TRBJ1-1; D unresolved. Trimming cost V 5 bases and J 1 base, with 9 bases left between them. The CDR3 contains 13 residues. The germline gives CDR1 SGDLS, CDR2 YYNGEE. CDR3 protein: CASSSRPNTEAFF. CDR3 DNA sequence: TGTGCCAGCAGTTCAAGGCCGAACACTGAAGCTTTCTTT. Full variable domain (rest looked up from reference TRBV9 and TRBJ1-1): DSGVTQTPKHLITATGQRVTLRCSPRSGDLSVYWYQQSLDQGLQFLIQYYNGEERAKGNILERFSAQQFPDLHSELNLSSLELGDSALYFCASSSRPNTEAFFGQGTRLTVV.

This clone was detected once. The chain recombines TRBV6-6 with TRBJ1-5, with D possibly matching TRBD1 (5 bases). Per germline, CDR1 MNHNY and CDR2 SVGAGI (reference sequence). The CDR3 is 14 amino acids. V lost 0 bases and J lost 6, with 9 bases in between. The CDR3 sequence is CASSYSQGGQPQHF. DNA for the CDR3: TGTGCCAGCAGTTACTCCCAGGGTGGTCAGCCCCAGCATTTT.

This rearrangement joins TRBV29-1 to TRBJ1-1; maybe TRBD1 (6 bases). V was clipped by 3 bases and J by 4 bases, with 9 bases between them. The CDR3 has 12 residues. Germline lookup yields CDR1 SQVTM and CDR2 ANQGSEA. CDR3 protein: CSVDSGATEAFF. CDR3 coding DNA: TGCAGCGTTGATTCAGGGGCCACTGAAGCTTTCTTT.

The V and J genes are TRBV5-1 and TRBJ2-1; 12 nucleotides agree with TRBD2. CDR1 SGHRS and CDR2 YFSETQ come from the germline V gene. The V gene end was trimmed by 0 bases and the J gene end by 9 bases; junction bases not matched to a gene: 7. The CDR3 consists of 16 residues. The CDR3 region is CASSLASLAGGIEQFF. For the CDR3, the DNA is TGCGCCAGCAGCTTGGCATCTCTAGCGGGGGGGATTGAGCAGTTCTTC. The complete variable domain, with remaining parts taken from reference TRBV5-1 and TRBJ2-1, reads KAGVTQTPRYLIKTRGQQVTLSCSPISGHRSVSWYQQTPGQGLQFLFEYFSETQRNKGNFPGRFSGRQFSNSRSEMNVSTLELGDSALYLCASSLASLAGGIEQFFGPGTRLTVL.

The V call is TRBV18, the J call TRBJ1-5, with 9 nucleotides matching TRBD1. This CDR3 spans 16 amino acids. V gave up 3 bases and J gave up 5 bases; unmatched junction bases: 8. Per germline, CDR1 KGHSH and CDR2 LQKENI. CDR3 protein: CASSPTTGGNDQPQHF. The CDR3 DNA reads as TGTGCCAGCTCACCGACCACAGGGGGCAATGATCAGCCCCAGCATTTT.

Turning to this clone: Other DNA sequences in the sample encode the same CDR3. The chain employs TRBV6-2 or TRBV6-3 and TRBJ2-3; 12 bases are a match to TRBD2. The CDR3 has 16 amino acids. With V trimmed by 3 bases and J by 0 bases, 1 base remained unmatched. CDR1 is MNHEY and CDR2 is SVGEGT in the germline V gene. The CDR3 is CASSYGLAGSTDTQYF. The CDR3 nucleotides are TGTGCCAGCAGTTATGGACTAGCGGGGAGCACAGATACGCAGTATTTT.

The rearrangement joins TRBV7-2 to TRBJ2-2; maybe TRBD1 (6 bases). CDR1 and CDR2 from the germline V gene are SGHTA and FQGNSA. The CDR3 loop spans 17 amino acids. V was cut by 5 bases and J by 1 base, with 17 bases left in between. The CDR3 reads CASSLSVYRENTGELFF. In DNA, the CDR3 is TGTGCCAGCAGCCTCTCCGTATACAGGGAGAACACCGGGGAGCTGTTTTTT.

The rearrangement joins TRBV12-3 or TRBV12-4 to TRBJ1-3; D remains unclear. This CDR3 region has 13 residues. Trimming took off 6 bases at V and 2 bases at J, with 8 bases between the two ends. In DNA form, the CDR3 reads TGTGCCAGCAGGGAAGCGGCTGGAAACACCATATATTTT. Translation: CASREAAGNTIYF.

The chain recombines TRBV4-3 with TRBJ1-2; D call uncertain. V gave up 0 bases and J gave up 2 bases, with 7 bases separating them. This CDR3 spans 14 amino acids. Germline CDR1 LGHNA, CDR2 YSLEER. The CDR3 nucleotides read TGCGCCAGCAGCCAAGAAGGTTGGAACTATGGCTACACCTTC. This sequence encodes CASSQEGWNYGYTF.

The V call is TRBV6-5, the J call TRBJ2-7; D possibly uses TRBD1 or TRBD2 (5 bases each). The CDR3 totals 14 residues. Germline CDR1 is MNHEY and CDR2 is SVGAGI. Trimming shortened V by 3 bases and J by 3 bases, and 12 bases separated the two germline ends. In DNA form, the CDR3 reads TGTGCCAGCAGTTATGGGACCGAAGACTACGAGCAGTACTTC. The encoded protein is CASSYGTEDYEQYF.

The CDR3 region has the DNA TGTGCCAGCAGTCCAGGGACAGGGGTGATTCATGGCTACACCTTC. Protein product: CASSPGTGVIHGYTF. The rearrangement uses TRBV27 and TRBJ1-2; 10 positions match TRBD1. The CDR3 consists of 15 residues. CDR1 and CDR2 (germline): MNHEY, SMNVEV (reference sequence). After removal of 5 bases from V and 6 bases from J, the junction contained 9 bases not matched to a gene.

This rearrangement joins TRBV4-2 to TRBJ2-2; TRBD2 agrees at 10 bases. The germline V gene encodes CDR1 LGHNA and CDR2 YNFKEQ. This CDR3 is 17 amino acids long. V lost 1 base to trimming and J lost 5 bases; unmatched junction nucleotides: 7. CDR3 nucleotides: TGTGCCAGCAGCCAAGTGGTAGCGGGGGGAAATACCGGGGAGCTGTTTTTT. This codes for CASSQVVAGGNTGELFF.

This sequence joins TRBV11-3 and TRBJ1-6; 9 bases line up with TRBD1. This CDR3 region has 16 residues. Germline V lookup: CDR1 SGHNT, CDR2 YENEEA. Unmatched junction bases numbered 9, after V lost 5 bases and J lost 7 bases. The CDR3 is CASSLGQGRGNSPLHF. In DNA form, the CDR3 reads TGTGCCAGCAGCCTAGGACAGGGGCGAGGGAATTCACCCCTCCACTTT.

In nucleotides, the CDR3 is TGTGCCAGCAGTTTGGGGATTGCTTATGGCTACACCTTC. This encodes CASSLGIAYGYTF. This chain uses TRBV12-3 or TRBV12-4 with TRBJ1-2; D not resolved. CDR3 length equals 13 residues. V was clipped by 3 bases and J by 5 bases, with 10 bases between them.